A selection of T cell receptor beta chains follows, all from one sample in a study of T cell responses to AZD1222 COVID-19 vaccine. Method: immunoSEQ multiplex PCR; TCRdb's copy keeps in-frame clones and lacks some. Here the sample spans some 130,000 clones, about 93% being singletons. The sequencing used peripheral blood, collected on day 0 of AZD1222 vaccination. The receptors were sampled from an adult in good health. Both conserved end residues are part of each CDR3. The D gene is left open where the match is weak. Size values are once, few and many counts, or a class for expanded clones, and some rows have none.

>TRBV9|TRBJ1-3|.|TRBD1
CASSPGGRELGNTIYF
TGTGCCAGCAGCCCAGGGGGCCGGGAACTTGGAAACACCATATATTTT
>TRBV7-9|TRBJ1-3|.|TRBD1
CASSSQGVTGNTIYF
TGTGCCAGCAGCTCGCAGGGGGTAACTGGAAACACCATATATTTT
>TRBV7-9|TRBJ2-1|.|.
CASSPGEGLGEQFF
TGTGCCAGCAGCCCAGGGGAGGGATTAGGTGAGCAGTTCTTC
>TRBV6-5|TRBJ1-4|.|.
CASRTDSYNEKLFF
TGTGCCAGCAGAACGGACAGCTATAATGAAAAACTGTTTTTT
>TRBV19|TRBJ2-7|.|TRBD1
CASSKGTAYEQYF
TGTGCCAGTAGTAAGGGGACAGCCTACGAGCAGTACTTC
>TRBV28|TRBJ1-1|.|.
CASRVGGALGERTEAFF
TGTGCCAGCAGGGTCGGCGGGGCACTTGGAGAACGTACTGAAGCTTTCTTT
>TRBV6-5|TRBJ1-1|.|.
CASRDPGRLNTEAFF
TGTGCCAGCAGGGACCCCGGGCGGTTGAACACTGAAGCTTTCTTT
>TRBV7-9|TRBJ1-2|.|TRBD1
CASRPTGGSGGYTF
TGTGCCAGCAGACCAACAGGGGGGTCTGGTGGCTACACCTTC
>TRBV5-1|TRBJ1-4|.|TRBD1
CASSYQGANEKLFF
TGCGCCAGCAGCTACCAGGGGGCTAATGAAAAACTGTTTTTT
>TRBV11-2|TRBJ2-3|once|TRBD2
CASSSGTSGRTDTQYF
TGTGCCAGCAGCTCTGGGACTAGCGGGCGCACAGATACGCAGTATTTT
>TRBV14|TRBJ2-1|.|TRBD1
CASSRLSTGDYNEQFF
TGTGCCAGCAGTCGACTGTCTACAGGGGACTACAATGAGCAGTTCTTC
>TRBV5-4|TRBJ2-5|.|TRBD2
CASRPSGGAYRPQETQYF
TGTGCCAGCAGACCTAGCGGGGGGGCGTATAGGCCGCAAGAGACCCAGTACTTC
>TRBV7-4|TRBJ1-2|.|TRBD1
CASSLAPGGNYGYTF
TGTGCCAGCAGCTTAGCGCCAGGGGGCAACTATGGCTACACCTTC
>TRBV6-6|TRBJ2-7|.|TRBD1
CASSPLDRAYEQYF
TGTGCCAGCAGTCCCCTGGACAGGGCCTACGAGCAGTACTTC
>TRBV28|TRBJ1-1|.|TRBD1
CATHRGRWFEAFF
TGTGCCACACACAGGGGCCGATGGTTCGAAGCTTTCTTT
>TRBV27|TRBJ2-7|.|TRBD1
CASSSPRTGYEQYF
TGTGCCAGCAGTTCACCGAGGACAGGCTACGAGCAGTACTTC
>TRBV4-3|TRBJ1-2|.|TRBD1
CASSQEGDRGLFGDYGYTF
TGCGCCAGCAGCCAAGAAGGTGACAGGGGACTGTTTGGGGACTATGGCTACACCTTC
>TRBV3-1/TRBV3-2|TRBJ1-1|.|.
CASSQEHNTNTEAFF
TGTGCCAGCAGCCAGGAACATAACACGAACACTGAAGCTTTCTTT
>TRBV5-6|TRBJ1-1|.|TRBD1
CASSFFDRDTEAFF
TGTGCCAGCAGCTTCTTCGACAGGGACACTGAAGCTTTCTTT
>TRBV12-3/TRBV12-4|TRBJ1-2|.|.
CASSLLQGRGYTF
TGTGCCAGCAGTTTATTACAGGGCCGTGGCTACACCTTC
>TRBV5-6|TRBJ2-7|.|.
CASSWRDSYEQYF
TGTGCCAGCAGCTGGCGGGACAGCTACGAGCAGTACTTC
>TRBV5-1|TRBJ2-6|.|.
CASSLERPSGANVLTF
TGCGCCAGCAGCTTGGAACGCCCCTCTGGGGCCAACGTCCTGACTTTC
>TRBV29-1|TRBJ2-5|.|.
CSVVKGTGQETQYF
TGCAGCGTTGTTAAGGGAACCGGACAAGAGACCCAGTACTTC
>TRBV7-3|TRBJ1-5|.|.
CASSLRAAGDPKYSNQPQHF
TGTGCCAGCAGCTTAAGGGCGGCGGGGGACCCAAAATATAGCAATCAGCCCCAGCATTTT
>TRBV7-9|TRBJ1-3|.|.
CASRDSGNTIYF
TGTGCCAGTCGAGATTCTGGAAACACCATATATTTT
>TRBV29-1|TRBJ1-6|.|.
CSVRHPGDPYSPLHF
TGCAGCGTTCGCCACCCGGGAGACCCTTATTCACCCCTCCACTTT
>TRBV14|TRBJ1-1|.|TRBD1
CASSQGGTGGLDTEAFF
TGTGCCAGCAGCCAAGGGGGGACAGGGGGCTTGGACACTGAAGCTTTCTTT
>TRBV27|TRBJ2-2|.|.
CASSLSSANTGELFF
TGTGCCAGCAGTTTATCATCCGCGAACACCGGGGAGCTGTTTTTT
>TRBV28|TRBJ2-3|.|TRBD2
CASSPRLAGDTQYF
TGTGCCAGCAGTCCGAGACTAGCTGGAGATACGCAGTATTTT
>TRBV28|TRBJ1-1|.|.
CASSLVAEAFF
TGTGCCAGCAGTTTGGTAGCTGAAGCTTTCTTT
>TRBV5-8|TRBJ1-2|.|.
CASTVQASYGGYGYTF
TGTGCCAGCACGGTACAGGCTTCCTACGGGGGCTACGGCTACACCTTC
>TRBV11-2|TRBJ2-1|.|TRBD1
CASSLTGGDYNEQFF
TGTGCCAGCAGCTTAACAGGGGGAGATTACAATGAGCAGTTCTTC
>TRBV10-2|TRBJ1-5|.|TRBD1
CASTSQGARGQPQHF
TGCGCCAGCACCAGCCAGGGGGCTCGGGGGCAGCCCCAGCATTTT
>TRBV19|TRBJ1-2|.|.
CASSIERHGYTF
TGTGCCAGTAGTATAGAGAGGCATGGCTACACCTTC
>TRBV4-2|TRBJ2-2|.|TRBD2
CASTPQGLAENTGELFF
TGTGCCAGCACCCCTCAAGGACTAGCGGAAAACACCGGGGAGCTGTTTTTT
>TRBV6-2/TRBV6-3|TRBJ2-5|once|.
CASSIPTRTQYF
TGTGCCAGCAGTATCCCCACAAGGACCCAGTACTTC
>TRBV19|TRBJ1-5|.|.
CASSVSDYSNQPQHF
TGTGCCAGTAGTGTTTCAGATTATAGCAATCAGCCCCAGCATTTT
>TRBV30|TRBJ1-6|once|.
CAWSVDYNSPLHF
TGTGCCTGGAGTGTCGACTATAATTCACCCCTCCACTTT
>TRBV7-2|TRBJ2-3|.|.
CASSVGLADTQYF
TGTGCCAGCAGCGTTGGTTTGGCGGATACGCAGTATTTT
>TRBV30|TRBJ2-3|.|.
CAWSAWGTFDTQYF
TGTGCCTGGAGTGCCTGGGGGACATTTGATACGCAGTATTTT
>TRBV6-5|TRBJ2-2|.|TRBD1
CASSSGTVNTGELFF
TGTGCCAGCAGCTCTGGGACAGTTAACACCGGGGAGCTGTTTTTT